This T cell receptor beta chain is drawn from a study of technical replicates of blood from a few donors (dated by TCRdb to about 2017). The germline V gene encodes CDR1 SGHAT and CDR2 FQNNGV. V lost 2 bases and J lost 0 bases; the stretch between them is 7 bases long. The CDR3 holds 14 amino acids from the cysteine to the phenylalanine. CDR3 DNA is the only sequence kept; it has 42 bases, read in frame from the first base. As concerns this clone: The antigen it binds to is not known. Base qualities were left out, and no much larger clone turns up one base away.

Receptor amplification or capture employed the immunoSEQ multiplex PCR assay. This is the immuneACCESS table as TCRdb keeps it, with only in-frame sequences that have V and J called. A part of the clones is gone; compared with another copy, unresolved V genes explain less than half, and the rest is unexplained. Within this sample are tens of thousands of clones, with roughly 92% of them counted one time only. The ten largest account for roughly 0.26% of the sample. The chain was built from TRBV11-2 and TRBJ1-2; no D gene call is confident. The specimen was T cells isolated from PBMCs. This TCR derives from a human donor in good health. The base sequence is TGTGCCAGCAGCTTATACCGAGCTAACTATGGCTACACCTTC. This translates into CASSLYRANYGYTF.